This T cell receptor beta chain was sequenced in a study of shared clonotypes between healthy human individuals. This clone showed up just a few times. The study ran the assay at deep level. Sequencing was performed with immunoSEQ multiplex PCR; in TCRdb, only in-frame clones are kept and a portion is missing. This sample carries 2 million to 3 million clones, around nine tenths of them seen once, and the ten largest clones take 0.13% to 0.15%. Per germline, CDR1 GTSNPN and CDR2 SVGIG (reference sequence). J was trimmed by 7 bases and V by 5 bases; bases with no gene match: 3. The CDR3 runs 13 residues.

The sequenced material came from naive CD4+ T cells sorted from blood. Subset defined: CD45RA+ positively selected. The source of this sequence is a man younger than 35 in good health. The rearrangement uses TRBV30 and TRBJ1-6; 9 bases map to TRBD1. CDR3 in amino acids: CAWEDRGNSPLHF. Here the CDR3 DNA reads TGTGCCTGGGAAGACAGGGGGAATTCACCCCTCCACTTT.